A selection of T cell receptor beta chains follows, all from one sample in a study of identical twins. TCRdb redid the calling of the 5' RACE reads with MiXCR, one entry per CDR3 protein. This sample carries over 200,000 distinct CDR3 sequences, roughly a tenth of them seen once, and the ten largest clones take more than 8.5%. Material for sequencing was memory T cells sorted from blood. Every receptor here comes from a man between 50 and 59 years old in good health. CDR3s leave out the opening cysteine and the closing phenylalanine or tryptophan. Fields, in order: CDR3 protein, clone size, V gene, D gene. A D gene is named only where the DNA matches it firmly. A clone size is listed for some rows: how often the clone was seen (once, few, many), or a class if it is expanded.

ASSLQAAEQF NA TRBV7-2 NA
ASTGLAGGQFGELF few TRBV21-1 NA
ASNFRGESNYGYT few TRBV6-5 NA
ASSVDYYEQY once TRBV5-5 NA
ASGQLAGVGNDNEQF many TRBV27 TRBD2
ASSQGAATGNTIY many TRBV3-1 NA
SVDRAETQY few TRBV29-1 NA
ATSRRQGAVSPEAF few TRBV15 TRBD1
ASSLVTQETQY many TRBV7-2 NA
SASAHSNQPQH many TRBV20-1 NA
SARDLMGRYTYEQY many TRBV20-1 NA
ASSQTKGGSEKLF many TRBV5-1 NA
ASSLRSGGAGQGAQY NA TRBV5-4 TRBD2
ASSLLSSPAAFEQF few TRBV12-3/TRBV12-4 NA
ASSFSLQETQY few TRBV7-2 NA
ASSQDTGSYYEQY many TRBV3-1 NA
ASSLGAPDTQY many TRBV28 NA
SASGTSGGSYNEQF NA TRBV20-1 TRBD2
ASRPAIRLAGISYNEQF few TRBV7-8 TRBD2
ASSFTGGGYNEQF few TRBV27 NA
ASSRRGPNEQY many TRBV6-2/TRBV6-3 NA
ASSQEVGGYNEQF many TRBV4-3 NA
SASRMLAGISSYPEQF many TRBV20-1 TRBD2
ASSQAVQARNQPQH many TRBV4-2 NA
ASSVQGTTGELF many TRBV9 NA
ASSPRTGQGYT few TRBV3-1 TRBD1
ASSLWGLAGGADEQF few TRBV5-4 TRBD2
ASSQDMDKVPF NA TRBV4-3 NA
ASSLGFAGGNSPLH few TRBV7-9 TRBD1
ASSLGGVEQY many TRBV12-3/TRBV12-4 NA
ASSPNYDSYEQY many TRBV7-8 NA
ASNKGMNTEAF NA TRBV2 NA
SARVQIEQY many TRBV20-1 NA
SVALAGVDYEQY NA TRBV29-1 TRBD2
SVQFGGEGETQY NA TRBV20-1 NA
ASSFTPSSGNTIY NA TRBV12-3/TRBV12-4 NA
ASSLALDGDTQY NA TRBV11-1 NA
ASVSSGNTIY many TRBV27 NA
ATPGQTNSPLH many TRBV10-3 NA
ASSLWDGTYNEQF NA TRBV12-3/TRBV12-4 NA
ASSITGTSVNEQF NA TRBV27 TRBD2
ASSQDWLSSYNEQF many TRBV4-2 NA
SAKSGAGSYEQY many TRBV20-1 TRBD2
ASSPQVTNEKLF NA TRBV7-2 NA
ASSSRGLTYNEQF NA TRBV6-5 NA
ASSLVPGAEQF many TRBV4-3 NA
ASSQDRAPTYEQY many TRBV4-3 NA
ATSDFGGTTDTQY few TRBV24-1 NA
SVRDSSYEQY NA TRBV29-1 TRBD1
ASSHTVGSYEQY many TRBV3-1 NA
SARGGGGGAYEQY NA TRBV20-1 TRBD2
ASSLEENQPQH many TRBV5-5 NA
ASSYGNSGANVLT many TRBV7-2 NA